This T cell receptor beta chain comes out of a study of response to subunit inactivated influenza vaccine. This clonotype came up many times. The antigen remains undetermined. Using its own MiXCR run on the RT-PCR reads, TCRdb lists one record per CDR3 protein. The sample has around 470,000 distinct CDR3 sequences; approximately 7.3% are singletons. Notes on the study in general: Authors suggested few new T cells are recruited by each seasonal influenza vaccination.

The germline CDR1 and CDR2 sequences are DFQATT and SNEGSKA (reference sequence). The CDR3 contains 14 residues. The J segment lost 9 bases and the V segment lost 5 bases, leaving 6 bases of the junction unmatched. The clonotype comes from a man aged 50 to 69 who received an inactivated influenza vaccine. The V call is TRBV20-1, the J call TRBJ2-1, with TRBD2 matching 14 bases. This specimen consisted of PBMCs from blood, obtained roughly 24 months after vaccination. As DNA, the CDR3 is TGCAGTGCTCCGGGACTAGCGGGAGTAAGTGAGCAGTTCTTC. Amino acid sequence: CSAPGLAGVSEQFF.